This T cell receptor beta chain is drawn from a study of cytomegalovirus exposure and HLA in healthy donors. Study-wide results and caveats: TCR beta chain V- and J-gene trimming was linked, in a later analysis, to a missense variant in DCLRE1C. In a later analysis, common viral pathogens appeared linked to several of the most significant clusters.

With regard to this clone: As yet, its antigen is unknown.

Vbeta (60) and Jbeta (13) primers were used in the PCR. Data came from immunoSEQ multiplex PCR; TCRdb stores just in-frame clones and leaves some out. In all, the sample yields some 130,000 clones. The V and J ends lost 7 bases and 8 bases respectively, with 23 bases between them. Germline assignment: CDR1 SQVTM and CDR2 ANQGSEA. The CDR3 extends over 15 amino acids. Input material: PBMCs. V and J are TRBV29-1 and TRBJ1-4; tentatively, D is TRBD1 (6 bases). The origin of this receptor is a woman between 40 and 55 years old in good health and CMV-seronegative. The CDR3 is CSAAYLTGRWEKLFF. In nucleotides, the CDR3 is TGCAGCGCAGCATACTTAACAGGGCGTTGGGAAAAACTGTTTTTT.